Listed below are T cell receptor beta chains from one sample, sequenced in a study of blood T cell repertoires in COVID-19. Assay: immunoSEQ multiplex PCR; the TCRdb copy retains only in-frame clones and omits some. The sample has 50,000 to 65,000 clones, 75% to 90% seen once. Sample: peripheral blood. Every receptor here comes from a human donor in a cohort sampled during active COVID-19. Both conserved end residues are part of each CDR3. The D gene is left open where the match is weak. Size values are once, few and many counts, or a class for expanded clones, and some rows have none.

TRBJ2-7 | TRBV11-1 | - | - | TGTGCCAGCAGCTTAGCTGGCAGCTACGAGCAGTACTTC | CASSLAGSYEQYF
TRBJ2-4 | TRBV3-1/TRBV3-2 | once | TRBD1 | TGTGCCAGCAGCCAAGCAGTACAGGGGGCGCAAAACATTCAGTACTTC | CASSQAVQGAQNIQYF
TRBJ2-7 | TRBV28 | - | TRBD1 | TGTGCCAGCAGAATCGGGACAGGACACTACGAGCAGTACTTC | CASRIGTGHYEQYF
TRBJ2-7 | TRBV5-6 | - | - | TGTGCCAGCAGCCCCGGGGGAAGAGGCTACGAGCAGTACTTC | CASSPGGRGYEQYF
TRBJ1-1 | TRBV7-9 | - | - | TGTGCCAGCAGCCTCGAGAGGGTGAACACTGAAGCTTTCTTT | CASSLERVNTEAFF
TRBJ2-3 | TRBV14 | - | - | TGTGCCAGCAGCCAAGATGGTTGGGGCAGGGGCTCAGATACGCAGTATTTT | CASSQDGWGRGSDTQYF
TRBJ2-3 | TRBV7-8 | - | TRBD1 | TGTGCCAGCAGCTCAGGACAGGGTCGGAGCACAGATACGCAGTATTTT | CASSSGQGRSTDTQYF
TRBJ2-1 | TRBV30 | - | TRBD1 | TGTGCCTGGAGTGCGGACAGGGCGAATGAGCAGTTCTTC | CAWSADRANEQFF
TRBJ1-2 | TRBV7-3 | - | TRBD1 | TGTGCCAGCAGCCCCGGACAGGGGAACTATGGCTACACCTTC | CASSPGQGNYGYTF
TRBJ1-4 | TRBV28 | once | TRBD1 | TGTGCCAGCAGTTTTTTGACAGGGAGGGAAAAACTGTTTTTT | CASSFLTGREKLFF
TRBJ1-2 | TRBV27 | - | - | TGTGCCAGCAGTTTTACCCGACAGCTACTTGGCTACACCTTC | CASSFTRQLLGYTF
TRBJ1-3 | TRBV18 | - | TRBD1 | TGTGCCAGCTCACCGCGACAGGGGCCAACCTCTGGAAACACCATATATTTT | CASSPRQGPTSGNTIYF
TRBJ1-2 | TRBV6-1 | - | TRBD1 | TGTGCCAGCAGGGAATACAAACAGGGGGCTGGATATGGCTACACCTTC | CASREYKQGAGYGYTF
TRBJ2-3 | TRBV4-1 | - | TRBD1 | TGCGCCAGCAGCCAAGCACCGGGACAGGGGTTTGGTACGCAGTATTTT | CASSQAPGQGFGTQYF
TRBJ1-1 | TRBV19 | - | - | TGTGCCAGTAGTCCTTGGAACAGTATGAACACTGAAGCTTTCTTT | CASSPWNSMNTEAFF